Shown below are 20 T cell receptor beta chains from a single sample sequenced in a study of blood T cell repertoires in COVID-19 (dated by TCRdb to 2020 to 2021). Library preparation was by the immunoSEQ multiplex PCR assay. Not all clones reach the TCRdb copy of this immuneACCESS table, which keeps in-frame sequences only. Checked studies attribute under half of the gap to unresolved V genes and leave the rest unexplained. The sample table records about 270,000 clones; over 75% of these occur just once. Jointly, the top ten make up about 14% of the sample. The sequenced material came from peripheral blood. Receptors were obtained from a human donor in a cohort sampled during active COVID-19.

This chain uses TRBV2 with TRBJ2-5, with 7 bases lining up with TRBD1. CDR1 is SNHLY and CDR2 is FYNNEI in the germline V gene. CDR3 length: 12 residues. V shed 7 bases, J shed 2 bases, and the junction held 1 base outside the gene matches. CDR3 sequence: CASMTGQETQYF. For the CDR3, the DNA is TGTGCCAGCATGACAGGGCAAGAGACCCAGTACTTC.

This clone was counted a single time. The rearrangement joins TRBV3-1 (or the pseudogene TRBV3-2) to TRBJ1-3; D uncertain. The V and J ends lost 0 bases and 1 base respectively, with 16 bases between them. Germline assignment: CDR1 LGHDT and CDR2 YNNKEL (reference sequence). The CDR3 consists of 18 residues. CDR3 amino acids: CASSQDRTGSISGNTIYF. The CDR3 DNA is TGTGCCAGCAGCCAAGATCGCACGGGAAGTATATCTGGAAACACCATATATTTT.

The V gene is TRBV4-1, the J gene TRBJ2-1, with 8 bases matching TRBD2. V lost 1 base and J lost 10; bases outside the gene matches: 15. The CDR3 is made up of 17 amino acids. Germline V gene lookup returns CDR1 MGHRA and CDR2 YSYEKL. The CDR3 loop is CASSQVVQGLGRKEQFF. CDR3 sequence (DNA): TGCGCCAGCAGCCAAGTCGTTCAGGGACTAGGAAGAAAAGAGCAGTTCTTC.

In this sample, this clone turned up once. The chain combines TRBV6-5 with TRBJ2-5; a possible D gene is TRBD1 (5 bases). The CDR3 is 12 amino acids. Trimming shortened V by 8 bases and J by 2 bases, and 9 bases separated the two germline ends. Germline loops: CDR1 MNHEY, CDR2 SVGAGI. The CDR3 nucleotides read TGTGCCAGCCGGCAGGGACAAGAGACCCAGTACTTC. Residues: CASRQGQETQYF.

V and J are TRBV4-2 and TRBJ1-5; D is uncertain. Germline CDR1 reads LGHNA; CDR2 reads YNFKEQ. Trimming removed 2 bases from V and 1 base from J, with 18 bases in between. This CDR3 spans 18 amino acids. DNA of the CDR3: TGTGCCAGCAGCCAAAGGCATCTGGAGACCGTAAGCAATCAGCCCCAGCATTTT. It translates to CASSQRHLETVSNQPQHF.

This clone appeared a few times. This chain uses TRBV12-5 with TRBJ1-4; D not resolved. This CDR3 contains 13 residues. Germline CDR1 LGHNT, CDR2 FRNRAP. V was cut by 2 bases and J by 6 bases, with 7 bases left in between. In DNA form, the CDR3 reads TGTGCTAGTGGTTTGTCAATTGATGAAAAACTGTTTTTT. Translation: CASGLSIDEKLFF.

The chain recombines TRBV7-9 with TRBJ1-2; maybe TRBD1 (5 bases). Germline V gives CDR1 SEHNR, CDR2 FQNEAQ (reference sequence). Trimming left V 1 base short and J 7 bases short, with 13 bases between. This CDR3 has 14 amino acids. The DNA of the CDR3 is TGTGCCAGCAGCTTAGGCAGGGAGGTCGGTGGCTACACCTTC. It translates to CASSLGREVGGYTF.

This chain connects TRBV5-1 to TRBJ2-6; possibly TRBD1 for D (6 bases). The germline V and J ends were trimmed by 3 bases and 4 bases, with 11 bases remaining between them. The CDR3 covers 15 residues. The germline gives CDR1 SGHRS, CDR2 YFSETQ. The chain's CDR3 is CASSSAGEGANVLTF. CDR3 bases: TGCGCCAGCAGCTCGGCAGGGGAGGGGGCCAACGTCCTGACTTTC.

The CDR3 DNA reads as TGTGCCAGCAGTGCCGAGGGCCTCCTCTATAATTCACCCCTCCACTTT. Residues: CASSAEGLLYNSPLHF. The V gene is TRBV6-4, the J gene TRBJ1-6; D not resolved. Germline loops: CDR1 MRHNA, CDR2 SNTAGT. The CDR3 extends over 16 amino acids. V was shortened by 4 bases and J by 3 bases, with 13 bases between the two germline ends.

The chain is built from TRBV5-1 and TRBJ2-1, with D possibly matching TRBD2 (6 bases). Germline CDR1 and CDR2: SGHRS and YFSETQ. The CDR3 contains 12 residues. The V end was cut by 0 bases, the J end by 15 bases, with 13 bases between. CDR3 in DNA: TGCGCCAGCAGCTTGGAGGAGGGAGTTTTGTTCTTC. Amino acid sequence: CASSLEEGVLFF. The entire variable domain, with the rest obtained from reference TRBV5-1 and TRBJ2-1, is as follows: KAGVTQTPRYLIKTRGQQVTLSCSPISGHRSVSWYQQTPGQGLQFLFEYFSETQRNKGNFPGRFSGRQFSNSRSEMNVSTLELGDSALYLCASSLEEGVLFFGPGTRLTVL.

This chain uses TRBV3-1 (or the pseudogene TRBV3-2) with TRBJ2-5, with 7 bases fitting TRBD2. V was pared by 1 base and J by 1 base, with 3 bases of the junction left unmatched. The CDR3 consists of 15 residues. Germline V gene lookup returns CDR1 LGHDT and CDR2 YNNKEL (reference sequence). The CDR3 DNA sequence: TGTGCCAGCAGCCAAGCCGGGAGGATCCAAGAGACCCAGTACTTC. Amino acids: CASSQAGRIQETQYF.

V and J are TRBV13 and TRBJ1-1; 9 bases match TRBD1. The trim removed 5 bases at V and 5 bases at J, leaving 9 bases unmatched. The CDR3 totals 15 residues. Germline assignment: CDR1 PRHDT and CDR2 FYEKMQ (reference sequence). CDR3 coding DNA: TGTGCCAGCAGCAAATACAGGGGGCTGGAAACTGAAGCTTTCTTT. Translation: CASSKYRGLETEAFF. The full variable domain, rest sourced from reference TRBV13 and TRBJ1-1, is AAGVIQSPRHLIKEKRETATLKCYPIPRHDTVYWYQQGPGQDPQFLISFYEKMQSDKGSIPDRFSAQQFSDYHSELNMSSLELGDSALYFCASSKYRGLETEAFFGQGTRLTVV.

The chain carries TRBV6-4 and TRBJ2-5; 12 positions agree with TRBD2. The V and J ends lost 5 bases and 3 bases, in that order; junction bases with no gene match: 4. CDR3 size: 15 residues. CDR1 is MRHNA, CDR2 SNTAGT, per germline. As DNA, the CDR3 is TGTGCCAGCAGTAAGACTAGCGGGAGTGAAGAGACCCAGTACTTC. Residues: CASSKTSGSEETQYF.

The chain couples TRBV6-2 or TRBV6-3 to TRBJ2-7; 10 bases map to TRBD2. Looked up from germline, CDR1 is MNHEY and CDR2 is SVGEGT. The CDR3 spans 18 residues. The trim removed 6 bases at V and 0 bases at J, leaving 14 bases unmatched. CDR3 protein: CASSRRTSGAHSSYEQYF. CDR3 bases: TGTGCCAGCAGCCGGCGGACTAGCGGAGCTCACTCCTCCTACGAGCAGTACTTC.

This clone appeared a few times. The chain has TRBV6-6 and TRBJ2-4; 9 bases fit TRBD1. CDR1 and CDR2 from the germline V gene are MNHNY and SVGAGI (reference sequence). The CDR3 is 16 amino acids. V shed 2 bases and J 8 bases; nucleotides not matched to a gene: 10. CDR3 loop: CASSYPQGASGYIQYF. CDR3 DNA: TGTGCCAGCAGTTACCCACAGGGGGCGAGCGGTTACATTCAGTACTTC.

The J gene is TRBJ2-5, the V gene TRBV28, with TRBD1 as a possible D gene (6 bases). This CDR3 is 18 amino acids long. Per the germline V gene, CDR1 is MDHEN and CDR2 is SYDVKM. Trimming removed 4 bases from V and 2 bases from J, with 23 bases in between. Here the CDR3 DNA reads TGTGCCAGCAGTTCCCCTCTAGGTAGAGGGGGACCTCAAGAGACCCAGTACTTC. Amino acids: CASSSPLGRGGPQETQYF.

The V and J genes are TRBV7-2 and TRBJ1-3; tentatively, D is TRBD1 (5 bases). This CDR3 has 15 amino acids. Trimming pared 1 base from V and 0 bases from J, leaving 7 bases between. Germline loops: CDR1 SGHTA, CDR2 FQGNSA. The CDR3 here is CASSLGGASGNTIYF. CDR3 sequence (DNA): TGTGCCAGCAGCTTAGGTGGGGCCTCTGGAAACACCATATATTTT. Full variable domain (rest looked up from reference TRBV7-2 and TRBJ1-3): GAGVSQSPSNKVTEKGKDVELRCDPISGHTALYWYRQSLGQGLEFLIYFQGNSAPDKSGLPSDRFSAERTGGSVSTLTIQRTQQEDSAVYLCASSLGGASGNTIYFGEGSWLTVV.

This clone was counted between two and nine times. This chain links TRBV27 with TRBJ1-1; a possible D gene is TRBD1 (5 bases). CDR3 length equals 14 residues. Between the trimmed V and J ends, which lost 1 base and 5 bases, there was a span of 11 bases. Germline V gene sequence: CDR1 MNHEY, CDR2 SMNVEV (reference sequence). CDR3 residues: CASSLFRGGTEAFF. For the CDR3, the DNA is TGTGCCAGCAGTTTATTTAGGGGTGGAACTGAAGCTTTCTTT.

This rearrangement joins TRBV4-3 to TRBJ2-3; D ambiguous. This CDR3 spans 15 amino acids. Per the germline V gene, CDR1 is LGHNA and CDR2 is YSLEER. V lost 2 bases to trimming and J lost 2 bases, with 11 bases between them. The CDR3 is CASSQTWPATDTQYF. The CDR3 DNA reads TGCGCCAGCAGCCAAACGTGGCCTGCCACAGATACGCAGTATTTT.

The chain carries TRBV4-2 and TRBJ2-3, with D hard to call. The V end was cut by 1 base, the J end by 3 bases, with 8 bases between. Germline loops: CDR1 LGHNA, CDR2 YNFKEQ. The length of the CDR3 is 14 residues. The CDR3 loop is CASSQVAPTDTQYF. The CDR3 DNA follows: TGTGCCAGCAGCCAAGTCGCGCCAACAGATACGCAGTATTTT.